Here is one T cell receptor (beta chain) with its context. These data belong to a study of control samples from healthy donors and cancer patients. Assay: immunoSEQ multiplex PCR; the TCRdb copy retains only in-frame clones and omits some. Of 25,000 to 30,000 clones detected, 85% appear once; the ten largest clones hold roughly 6.7%. The TCR originated in a woman between 55 and 75 years old with head and neck cancer. Sample: PBMCs.

The chain's CDR3 is CASTQPLADLRRAGELFF. CDR3 coding DNA: TGTGCCAGCACCCAGCCGCTAGCGGACCTCCGGAGGGCCGGGGAGCTGTTTTTT. The J gene is TRBJ2-2, the V gene TRBV2; 7 positions agree with TRBD2. V was pared by 7 bases and J by 6 bases, with 20 bases of the junction left unmatched. The CDR3 spans 18 residues. Germline loops: CDR1 SNHLY, CDR2 FYNNEI.